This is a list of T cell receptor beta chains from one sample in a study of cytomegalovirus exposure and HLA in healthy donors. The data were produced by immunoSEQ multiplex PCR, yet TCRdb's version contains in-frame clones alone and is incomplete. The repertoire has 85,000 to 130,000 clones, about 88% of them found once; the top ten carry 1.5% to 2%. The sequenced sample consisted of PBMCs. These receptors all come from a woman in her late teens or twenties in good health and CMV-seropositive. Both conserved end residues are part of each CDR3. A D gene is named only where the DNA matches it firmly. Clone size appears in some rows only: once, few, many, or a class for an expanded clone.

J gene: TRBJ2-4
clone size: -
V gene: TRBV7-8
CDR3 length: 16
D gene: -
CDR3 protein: CASSLDDRLAKNIQYF
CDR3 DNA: TGTGCCAGCAGCTTAGACGACAGGCTAGCCAAAAACATTCAGTACTTC

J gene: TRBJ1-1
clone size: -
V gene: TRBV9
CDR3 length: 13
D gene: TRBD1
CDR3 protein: CASSVLDRTEAFF
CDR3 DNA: TGTGCCAGCAGCGTTTTGGACAGGACTGAAGCTTTCTTT

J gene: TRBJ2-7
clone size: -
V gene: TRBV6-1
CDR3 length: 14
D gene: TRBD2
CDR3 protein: CASSGSGGADEQYF
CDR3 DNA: TGTGCCAGCAGTGGAAGCGGGGGGGCCGACGAGCAGTACTTC

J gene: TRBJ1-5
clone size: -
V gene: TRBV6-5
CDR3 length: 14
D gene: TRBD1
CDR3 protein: CASSGGTGNQPQHF
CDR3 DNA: TGTGCCAGCAGTGGCGGGACAGGCAATCAGCCCCAGCATTTT

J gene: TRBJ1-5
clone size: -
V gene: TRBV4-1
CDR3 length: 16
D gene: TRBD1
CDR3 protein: CASSQAGGEGNQPQHF
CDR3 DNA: TGCGCCAGCAGCCAAGCAGGGGGCGAGGGCAATCAGCCCCAGCATTTT

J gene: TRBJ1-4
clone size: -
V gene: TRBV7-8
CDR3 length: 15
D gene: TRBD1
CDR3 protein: CASSLEGQGRYKLFF
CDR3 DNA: TGTGCCAGCAGCTTAGAGGGACAGGGACGGTACAAACTGTTTTTT

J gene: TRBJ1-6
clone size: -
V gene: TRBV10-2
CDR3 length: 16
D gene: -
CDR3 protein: CASQTRGRGGGSPLHF
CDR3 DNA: TGCGCCAGCCAAACGCGGGGGCGCGGGGGTGGCTCACCCCTCCACTTT

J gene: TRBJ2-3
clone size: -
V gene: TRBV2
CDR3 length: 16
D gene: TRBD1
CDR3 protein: CASRQTGLIRTDTQYF
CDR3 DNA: TGTGCCAGCAGGCAGACAGGGTTGATAAGGACAGATACGCAGTATTTT

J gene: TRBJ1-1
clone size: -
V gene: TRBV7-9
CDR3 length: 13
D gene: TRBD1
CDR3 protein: CASSLGEDREAFF
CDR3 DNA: TGTGCCAGCAGCTTAGGAGAGGACAGGGAAGCTTTCTTT

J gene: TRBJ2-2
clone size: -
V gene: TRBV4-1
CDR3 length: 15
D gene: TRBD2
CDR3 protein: CASSQEFRGAGELFF
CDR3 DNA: TGCGCCAGCAGCCAAGAGTTTCGGGGGGCCGGGGAGCTGTTTTTT

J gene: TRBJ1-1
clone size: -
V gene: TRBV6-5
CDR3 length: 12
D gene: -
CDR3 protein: CASSGRNTEAFF
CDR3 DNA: TGTGCCAGCAGTGGCAGAAACACTGAAGCTTTCTTT

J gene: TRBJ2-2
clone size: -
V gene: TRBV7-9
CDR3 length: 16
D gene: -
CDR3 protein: CAGVGSMMSNTGELFF
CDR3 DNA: TGTGCCGGAGTGGGGAGTATGATGTCGAACACCGGGGAGCTGTTTTTT

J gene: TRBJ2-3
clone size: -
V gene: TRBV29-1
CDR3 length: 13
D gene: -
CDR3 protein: CSVEGQGTDTQYF
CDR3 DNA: TGCAGCGTTGAAGGGCAGGGAACAGATACGCAGTATTTT

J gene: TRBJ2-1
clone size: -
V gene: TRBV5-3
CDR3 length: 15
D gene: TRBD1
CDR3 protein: CARSRTGVAYNEQFF
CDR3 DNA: TGTGCCAGAAGCCGGACAGGGGTCGCCTACAATGAGCAGTTCTTC

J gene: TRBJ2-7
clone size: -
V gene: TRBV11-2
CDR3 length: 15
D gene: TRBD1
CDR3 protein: CASSKTGTGGYEQYF
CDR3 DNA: TGTGCCAGCAGCAAAACCGGGACAGGGGGCTACGAGCAGTACTTC

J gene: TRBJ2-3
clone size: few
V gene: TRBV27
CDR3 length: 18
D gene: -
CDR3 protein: CASRPNGVARESTDTQYF
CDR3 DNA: TGTGCCAGCAGACCCAATGGGGTAGCGAGGGAGAGCACAGATACGCAGTATTTT

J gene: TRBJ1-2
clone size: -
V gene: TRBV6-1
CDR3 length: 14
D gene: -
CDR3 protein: CASSKYEDSYGYTF
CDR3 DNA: TGTGCCAGCAGTAAGTATGAGGACAGCTATGGCTACACCTTC

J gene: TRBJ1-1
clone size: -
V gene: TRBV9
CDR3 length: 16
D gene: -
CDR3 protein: CASSPTPGGLGAEAFF
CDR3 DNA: TGTGCCAGCAGCCCTACTCCCGGGGGACTTGGGGCTGAAGCTTTCTTT

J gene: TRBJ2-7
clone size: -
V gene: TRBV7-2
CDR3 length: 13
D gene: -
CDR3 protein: CASSVDSSYEQYF
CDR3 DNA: TGTGCCAGCAGCGTGGACAGCTCCTACGAGCAGTACTTC

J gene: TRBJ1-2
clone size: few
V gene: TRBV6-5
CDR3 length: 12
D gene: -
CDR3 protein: CASRPNGYGYTF
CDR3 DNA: TGTGCCAGCAGGCCTAATGGCTATGGCTACACCTTC

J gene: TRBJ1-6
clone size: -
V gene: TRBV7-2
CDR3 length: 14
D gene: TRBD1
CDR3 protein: CASSPGQGNSPLHF
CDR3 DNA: TGTGCCAGCAGCCCGGGACAGGGGAATTCACCCCTCCACTTT

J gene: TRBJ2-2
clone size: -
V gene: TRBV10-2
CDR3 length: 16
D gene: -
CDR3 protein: CASSVSTGKNTGELFF
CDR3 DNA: TGCGCCAGCAGTGTATCGACAGGAAAGAACACCGGGGAGCTGTTTTTT

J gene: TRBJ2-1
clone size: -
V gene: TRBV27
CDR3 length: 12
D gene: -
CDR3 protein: CASSSQGNEQFF
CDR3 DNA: TGTGCCAGCAGTTCTCAGGGGAATGAGCAGTTCTTC

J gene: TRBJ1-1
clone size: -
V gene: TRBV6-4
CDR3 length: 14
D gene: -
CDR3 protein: CASSDSKPGTEAFF
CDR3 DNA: TGTGCCAGCAGTGACAGTAAGCCCGGCACTGAAGCTTTCTTT

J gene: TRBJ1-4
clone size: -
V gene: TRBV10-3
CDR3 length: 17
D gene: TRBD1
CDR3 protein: CAISESLPGQLNEKLFF
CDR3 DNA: TGTGCCATCAGTGAGTCACTTCCGGGACAGCTTAATGAAAAACTGTTTTTT

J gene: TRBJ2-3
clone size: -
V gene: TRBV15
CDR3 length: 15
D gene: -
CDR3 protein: CATSRGGTSTDTQYF
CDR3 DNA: TGTGCCACCAGCAGAGGAGGAACGAGCACAGATACGCAGTATTTT

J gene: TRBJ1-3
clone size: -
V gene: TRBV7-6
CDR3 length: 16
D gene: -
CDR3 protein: CASSLSGQFSGNTIYF
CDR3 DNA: TGTGCCAGCAGCTTGTCTGGACAGTTCTCTGGAAACACCATATATTTT

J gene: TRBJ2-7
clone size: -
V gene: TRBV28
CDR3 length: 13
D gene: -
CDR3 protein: CASSLGQSNEQYF
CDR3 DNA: TGTGCCAGCAGTTTAGGTCAGTCGAACGAGCAGTACTTC

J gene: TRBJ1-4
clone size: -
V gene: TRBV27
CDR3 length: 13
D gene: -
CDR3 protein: CASTPGVREKLFF
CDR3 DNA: TGTGCCAGCACCCCAGGGGTACGGGAAAAACTGTTTTTT

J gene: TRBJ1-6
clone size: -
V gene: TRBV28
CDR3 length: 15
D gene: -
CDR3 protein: CASLNRQLNNSPLHF
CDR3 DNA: TGTGCCAGCTTAAATCGACAGTTGAATAATTCACCCCTCCACTTT

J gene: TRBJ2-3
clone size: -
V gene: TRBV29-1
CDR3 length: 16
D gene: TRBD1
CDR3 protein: CSVAGQGRTVTDTQYF
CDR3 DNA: TGCAGCGTTGCTGGACAGGGGAGGACGGTCACAGATACGCAGTATTTT

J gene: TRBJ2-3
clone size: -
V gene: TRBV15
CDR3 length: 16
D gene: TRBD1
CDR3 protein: CATSRTGQGFTDTQYF
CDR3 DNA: TGTGCCACCAGCAGAACCGGACAGGGGTTTACAGATACGCAGTATTTT

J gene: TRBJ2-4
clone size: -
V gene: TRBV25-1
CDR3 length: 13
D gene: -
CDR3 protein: CASSEGHKNIQYF
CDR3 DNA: TGTGCCAGCAGTGAGGGCCACAAAAACATTCAGTACTTC

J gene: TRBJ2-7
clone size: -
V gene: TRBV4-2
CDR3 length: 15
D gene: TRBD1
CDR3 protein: CASSQVRGSSYEQYF
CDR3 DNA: TGTGCCAGCAGCCAAGTCAGGGGGAGCTCCTACGAGCAGTACTTC

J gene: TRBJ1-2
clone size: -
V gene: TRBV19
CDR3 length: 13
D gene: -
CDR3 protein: CASSIVSNYGYTF
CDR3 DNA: TGTGCCAGTAGTATAGTCTCTAACTATGGCTACACCTTC

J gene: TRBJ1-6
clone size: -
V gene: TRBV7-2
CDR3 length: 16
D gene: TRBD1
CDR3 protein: CASSLGGQFYNSPLHF
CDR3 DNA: TGTGCCAGCAGCTTAGGGGGACAGTTCTATAATTCACCCCTCCACTTT

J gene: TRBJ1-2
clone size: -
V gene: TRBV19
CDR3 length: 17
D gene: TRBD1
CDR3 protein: CASSIGHRGTPLYGYTF
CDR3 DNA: TGTGCCAGTAGTATTGGTCACAGGGGGACCCCTCTATATGGCTACACCTTC

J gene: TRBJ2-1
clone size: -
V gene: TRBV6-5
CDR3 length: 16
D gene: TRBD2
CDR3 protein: CASSSVSGGPYNEQFF
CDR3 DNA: TGTGCCAGCAGTTCCGTTAGCGGGGGGCCTTACAATGAGCAGTTCTTC

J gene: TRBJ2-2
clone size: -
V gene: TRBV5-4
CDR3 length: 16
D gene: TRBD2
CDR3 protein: CASSATSGINTGELFF
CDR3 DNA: TGTGCCAGCAGCGCGACTAGCGGGATTAACACCGGGGAGCTGTTTTTT

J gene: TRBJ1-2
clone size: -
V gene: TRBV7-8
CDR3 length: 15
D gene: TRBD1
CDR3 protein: CASSLRGRRNYGYTF
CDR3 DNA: TGTGCCAGCAGCTTAAGGGGGCGCCGGAACTATGGCTACACCTTC

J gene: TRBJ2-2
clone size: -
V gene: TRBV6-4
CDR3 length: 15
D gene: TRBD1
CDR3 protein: CASSEWAGGTGELFF
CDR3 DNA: TGTGCCAGCAGTGAATGGGCAGGGGGCACCGGGGAGCTGTTTTTT

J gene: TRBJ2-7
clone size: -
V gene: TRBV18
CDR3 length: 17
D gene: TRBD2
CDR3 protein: CASSPPILAGGWDEQYF
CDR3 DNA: TGTGCCAGCTCACCACCCATCCTAGCGGGGGGTTGGGACGAGCAGTACTTC

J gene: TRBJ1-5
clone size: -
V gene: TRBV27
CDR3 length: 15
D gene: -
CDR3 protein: CASSPFRQVNQPQHF
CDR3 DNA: TGTGCCAGCAGTCCATTCCGGCAGGTAAACCAGCCCCAGCATTTT

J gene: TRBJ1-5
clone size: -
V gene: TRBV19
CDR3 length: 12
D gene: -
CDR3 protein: CASSHSNQPQHF
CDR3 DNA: TGTGCCAGTAGTCATAGCAATCAGCCCCAGCATTTT

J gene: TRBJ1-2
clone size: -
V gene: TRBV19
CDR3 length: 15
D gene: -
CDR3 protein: CASSIDSLSGYGYTF
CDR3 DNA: TGTGCCAGTAGTATAGACAGTCTATCGGGATATGGCTACACCTTC

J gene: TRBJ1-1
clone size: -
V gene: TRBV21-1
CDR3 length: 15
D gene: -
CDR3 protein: CASSKGRVGRTEAFF
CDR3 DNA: TGTGCCAGCAGCAAAGGCAGGGTTGGTAGGACTGAAGCTTTCTTT

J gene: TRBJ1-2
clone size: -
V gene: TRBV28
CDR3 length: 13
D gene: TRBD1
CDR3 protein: CASRPQGTYGYTF
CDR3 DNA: TGTGCCAGCAGGCCACAGGGGACCTATGGCTACACCTTC

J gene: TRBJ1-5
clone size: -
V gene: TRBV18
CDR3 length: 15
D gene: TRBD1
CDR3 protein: CASSPETGRDQPQHF
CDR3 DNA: TGTGCCAGCTCACCAGAGACAGGGCGTGATCAGCCCCAGCATTTT